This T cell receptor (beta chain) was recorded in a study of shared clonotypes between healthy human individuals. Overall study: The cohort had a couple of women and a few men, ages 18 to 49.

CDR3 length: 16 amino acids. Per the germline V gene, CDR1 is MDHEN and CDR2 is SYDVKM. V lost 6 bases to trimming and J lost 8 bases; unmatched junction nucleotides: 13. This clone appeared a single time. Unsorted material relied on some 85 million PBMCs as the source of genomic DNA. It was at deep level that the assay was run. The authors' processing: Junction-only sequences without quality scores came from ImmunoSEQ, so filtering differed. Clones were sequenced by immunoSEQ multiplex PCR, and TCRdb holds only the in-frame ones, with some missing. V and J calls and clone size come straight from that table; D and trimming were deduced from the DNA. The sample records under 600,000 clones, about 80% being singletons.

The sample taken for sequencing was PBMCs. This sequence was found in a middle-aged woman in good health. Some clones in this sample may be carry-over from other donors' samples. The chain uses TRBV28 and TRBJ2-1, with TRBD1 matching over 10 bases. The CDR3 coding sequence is TGTGCCAGCAGCGAGGGGACAGGGGATTTGTGGGATGAGCAGTTCTTC. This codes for CASSEGTGDLWDEQFF.